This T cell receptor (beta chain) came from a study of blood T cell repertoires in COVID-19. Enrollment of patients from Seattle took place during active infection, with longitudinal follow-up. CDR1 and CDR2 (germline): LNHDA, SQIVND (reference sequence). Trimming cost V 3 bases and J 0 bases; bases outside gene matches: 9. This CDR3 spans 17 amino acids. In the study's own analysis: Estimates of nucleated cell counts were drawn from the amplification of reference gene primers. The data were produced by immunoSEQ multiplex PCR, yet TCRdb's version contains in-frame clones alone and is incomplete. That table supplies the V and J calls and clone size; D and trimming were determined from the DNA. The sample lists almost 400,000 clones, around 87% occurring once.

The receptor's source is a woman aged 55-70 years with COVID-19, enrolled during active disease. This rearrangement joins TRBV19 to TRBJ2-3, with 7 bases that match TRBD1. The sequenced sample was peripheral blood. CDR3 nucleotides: TGTGCCAGTAGTATTCCCCTCGGACAGGCGAGCACAGATACGCAGTATTTT. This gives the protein CASSIPLGQASTDTQYF.